The clone carrying this T cell receptor (beta chain) was found once. These data are taken from a study of blood T cell repertoires in COVID-19. Study at large: Acute and convalescent COVID-19 specimens originated in the United States, Italy and Spain. PBMCs, B-cell-depleted T cells, or T cells provided the cDNA or gDNA that made up the material.

Produced via immunoSEQ multiplex PCR; TCRdb's table is partial and in-frame only. The data show about 360,000 clones, around 86% seen once. This CDR3 comprises 16 residues. Germline V lookup: CDR1 SGHRS, CDR2 YFSETQ. V lost 3 bases to trimming and J lost 1 base, with 16 bases between them. The sequence was collected from a human donor in a cohort sampled during active COVID-19. The rearrangement links TRBV5-1 to TRBJ1-1; a weak D match, TRBD1 (6 bases). The sample was peripheral blood. CDR3 sequence reads: CASSSKQGLANTEAFF. The DNA for the CDR3 is TGCGCCAGCAGCTCAAAACAGGGCTTGGCGAACACTGAAGCTTTCTTT.